This record concerns one T cell receptor beta chain sequence. The target antigen is unknown. The data are from a study of CD8+CD57+ T cells in acquired aplastic anemia. Study in general: The mean DNA yield obtained from sorted CD4+ and CD8+ cells came to 3 to 4 ug.

Profiles of TCR beta VDJ and CDR3 were generated from a genomic DNA template. Via MiXCR, TCRdb re-called the reads, giving one row per CDR3 protein. The repertoire has under 250,000 distinct CDR3 sequences, 34% of them found once; the top ten carry more than 0.95%. Study-level findings and limits: CD8+ Simpson's diversity did not differ significantly between patients and controls.

Per the germline V gene, CDR1 is SGHTA and CDR2 is FQGNSA. V lost 4 bases and J lost 9; bases outside the gene matches: 9. The CDR3 has 15 residues. V is TRBV7-2 and J is TRBJ1-6, with 7 positions matching TRBD1. Sequenced: sorted CD4+, CD8+, or CD8+CD57+ T cells (not recorded which) from PBMCs. The receptor was derived from a human donor in good health, serving as a control. CDR3 sequence: CASSYRDSLGSPLHF. In DNA form, the CDR3 reads TGTGCCAGCAGCTATAGGGACAGCCTGGGTTCACCCCTCCACTTT.